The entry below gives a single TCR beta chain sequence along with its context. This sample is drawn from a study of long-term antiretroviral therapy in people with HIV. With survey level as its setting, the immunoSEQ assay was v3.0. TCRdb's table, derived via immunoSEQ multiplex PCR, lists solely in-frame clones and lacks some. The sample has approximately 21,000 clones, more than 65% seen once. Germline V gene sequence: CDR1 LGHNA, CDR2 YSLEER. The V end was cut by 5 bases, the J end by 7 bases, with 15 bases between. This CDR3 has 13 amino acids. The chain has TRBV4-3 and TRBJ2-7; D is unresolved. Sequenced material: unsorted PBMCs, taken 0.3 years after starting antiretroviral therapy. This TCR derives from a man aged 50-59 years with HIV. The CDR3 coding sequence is TGCGCCAGCAGCTCCAGGCTCTTTGAGGAGCAGTACTTC. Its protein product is CASSSRLFEEQYF.